This is a list of T cell receptor beta chains from one sample in a study of T and B cells in COVID-19 patients. TCRdb itself ran the multiplex PCR reads through MiXCR, one entry per CDR3 protein. The data show roughly 18,000 distinct CDR3 sequences, with around 30% seen just once and 4% to 4.5% held by the top ten. The sample was blood. The source of these receptors is a human donor who had recovered from COVID-19. Both conserved end residues are trimmed from each CDR3.

V	CDR3
TRBV5-6	ASSALGPSYEQY
TRBV27	ASSPSGAYTGELF
TRBV6-1	ASRDSGGGTDTQY
TRBV7-9	ASRDSRGRLF
TRBV10-2	ASSDLGTQY
TRBV7-2	ASSIRREGDTQY
TRBV4-1	ASSQVSEGPYEQY
TRBV18	ASSPQGEAGNTIY
TRBV19	ASSMGGGGQPQH
TRBV6-1	ASSPTVPGGSPLH
TRBV10-3	AISESNQGETQY
TRBV5-5	ASSRTSGVDTQY
TRBV10-3	AISDFYEQY
TRBV12-3/TRBV12-4	ASSLGYEQY
TRBV9	ASSPPGTGHTEAF
TRBV4-3	ASSQTQGWDEQF
TRBV11-2	ATESGVTDTQY
TRBV10-3	AISPGQYRGYT
TRBV20-1	SARDPASDTQY
TRBV15	ATSKQMNTEAF
TRBV27	ASSLSLLGQETQY
TRBV6-1	ASGQSSYNEQF